Following are 13 T cell receptor beta chains from one sample sequenced in a study of T cell clones after liver transplantation. Antigens of these TCRs are unknown. Sequencing of dividing CFSE-low cells from the MLR defined alloreactive TCRbeta sequences. Method: immunoSEQ multiplex PCR; TCRdb's copy keeps in-frame clones and lacks some. The sample lists around 4,900 clones, roughly 41% occurring once. Sequences were obtained from CD4+ T cells from cultured PBMCs. The source is a human patient who received a liver transplant. Some of the T cells may derive from the graft donor.

The rearrangement links TRBV5-1 to TRBJ2-1; 10 bases fit TRBD2. Trimming took 4 bases from V and 8 from J; bases not matched to a gene: 6. The CDR3 covers 14 residues. Germline V lookup: CDR1 SGHRS, CDR2 YFSETQ. CDR3 nucleotides: TGCGCCAGCAGCGGAACTAGCGGGAATTATGAGCAGTTCTTC. It translates to CASSGTSGNYEQFF.

By sample share, this clone is medium-sized. This chain uses TRBV7-2 with TRBJ1-1; D might be TRBD1 (5 bases). The CDR3 consists of 13 residues. With 4 bases removed from V and 2 bases from J, the gap between germline ends came to 8 bases. The germline V gene has CDR1 SGHTA and CDR2 FQGNSA. The CDR3 DNA is TGTGCCAGCAGCTACCAGGGCAACACTGAAGCTTTCTTT. Translated, it gives CASSYQGNTEAFF.

This sequence joins TRBV7-2 and TRBJ2-5; TRBD2 agrees at 9 bases. The V gene's germline CDR1 is SGHTA and CDR2 FQGNSA. V was clipped by 7 bases and J by 3 bases; unmatched bases: 12. The CDR3 has 16 residues. The CDR3: CASTPRGSGSKETQYF. In DNA form, the CDR3 reads TGTGCCAGCACCCCCCGAGGTAGCGGGAGTAAAGAGACCCAGTACTTC.

In its sample, this clone was seen a few times. The rearrangement uses TRBV28 and TRBJ1-1; D might be TRBD1 (5 bases). CDR1 is MDHEN, CDR2 SYDVKM, per germline. Trimming left V 6 bases short and J 1 base short, with 12 bases between. The CDR3 has 14 amino acids. CDR3: CASSDGHPNTEAFF. CDR3 coding DNA: TGTGCCAGCAGCGACGGACACCCGAACACTGAAGCTTTCTTT.

The chain couples TRBV10-3 to TRBJ2-5; 7 nucleotides match TRBD1. The germline V gene has CDR1 ENHRY and CDR2 SYGVKD. The junction had 1 base not matched to a gene; V was cut back by 4 bases and J by 5 bases. The CDR3 is 12 amino acids. The CDR3 DNA sequence: TGTGCCATCAGTGGGGGACAGGAGACCCAGTACTTC. Translation: CAISGGQETQYF.

V and J are TRBV10-1 and TRBJ2-3; 10 bases match TRBD1. V lost 10 bases, J lost 2 bases, and 3 bases stayed unmatched. Germline lookup yields CDR1 WNHNN and CDR2 SYGVQD (reference sequence). CDR3 length: 13 residues. The CDR3 DNA reads as TGCGCCACCGGGACAGGGGTCACAGATACGCAGTATTTT. It encodes CATGTGVTDTQYF.

The rearrangement joins TRBV6-9 to TRBJ2-3, with unresolved D. Germline V CDR1 and CDR2: MNHGY, SVAAGI. This CDR3 comprises 15 residues. Between the trimmed V and J ends, which lost 2 bases and 2 bases, there was a span of 11 bases. The CDR3 bases are TGTGCCAGCAGTTATGGTAGCTCGGCCACAGATACGCAGTATTTT. It encodes CASSYGSSATDTQYF.

This sequence joins TRBV6-6 and TRBJ2-7; D is unresolved. Trimming cost V 2 bases and J 3 bases, with 8 bases left between them. CDR3 size: 13 residues. Germline assignment: CDR1 MNHNY and CDR2 SVGAGI (reference sequence). The chain's CDR3 is CASSYEVSYEQYF. CDR3 nucleotides: TGTGCCAGCAGTTACGAAGTCAGCTACGAGCAGTACTTC.

The chain is built from TRBV7-8 and TRBJ1-2; D is perhaps TRBD1 (6 bases). The V end was cut by 5 bases, the J end by 5 bases, with 18 bases between. This CDR3 has 15 residues. CDR1 and CDR2 (germline): SGHVS, FQNEAQ. The CDR3: CASSSSRQALYGYTF. DNA for the CDR3: TGTGCCAGCAGCAGCAGTCGACAGGCGTTGTATGGCTACACCTTC.

By frequency in the sample, this clone is medium-sized. The chain employs TRBV4-1 and TRBJ2-5; 9 bases fit TRBD2. Germline lookup yields CDR1 MGHRA and CDR2 YSYEKL. This CDR3 comprises 16 residues. The trim removed 3 bases at V and 1 base at J, leaving 6 bases unmatched. The CDR3 here is CASSQFGLAFQETQYF. The DNA of the CDR3 is TGCGCCAGCAGCCAGTTTGGACTAGCGTTCCAAGAGACCCAGTACTTC.

The chain joins TRBV28 to TRBJ2-1; 14 bases match TRBD2. The J segment lost 7 bases and the V segment lost 5 bases, leaving 7 bases of the junction unmatched. This CDR3 contains 16 residues. Germline V gene sequence: CDR1 MDHEN, CDR2 SYDVKM. The CDR3 DNA reads TGTGCCAGCAGTAAACCGGGACTAGCGGGAGTAAATGAGCAGTTCTTC. This codes for CASSKPGLAGVNEQFF. Drawing the rest from reference TRBV28 and TRBJ2-1, the complete variable domain is DVKVTQSSRYLVKRTGEKVFLECVQDMDHENMFWYRQDPGLGLRLIYFSYDVKMKEKGDIPEGYSVSREKKERFSLILESASTNQTSMYLCASSKPGLAGVNEQFFGPGTRLTVL.

Within the sample, this clone is medium-sized. The gene calls are TRBV27 and TRBJ1-2; D may be TRBD1 (5 bases). Trimming removed 2 bases from V and 4 bases from J, with 5 bases in between. CDR1 MNHEY and CDR2 SMNVEV come from the germline V gene (reference sequence). CDR3 size: 12 residues. The DNA of the CDR3 is TGTGCCAGCAGTTTACAGGGCTATGGCTACACCTTC. Protein product: CASSLQGYGYTF.

The chain couples TRBV10-3 to TRBJ2-5; D not resolved. Trimming shortened V by 4 bases and J by 0 bases, and 6 bases separated the two germline ends. Per germline, CDR1 ENHRY and CDR2 SYGVKD. The CDR3 has 13 residues. This CDR3 reads CAISVSNQETQYF. CDR3 nucleotides: TGTGCCATCAGTGTGTCAAACCAAGAGACCCAGTACTTC.